Listed here are 22 T cell receptor beta chains from one sample, sequenced in a study of blood T cell repertoires in COVID-19. Libraries were prepared by immunoSEQ multiplex PCR; TCRdb keeps only in-frame clonotypes and omits some of them. The table has under 200,000 clones, roughly 86% seen once. Sequences were obtained from peripheral blood. These receptors originate from a man aged 35-49 years with active or convalescent COVID-19.

The chain links TRBV27 to TRBJ2-5; 8 nucleotides agree with TRBD2. The J segment lost 5 bases and the V segment lost 4 bases, leaving 6 bases of the junction unmatched. The CDR3 is 14 amino acids. Germline-derived CDR1 and CDR2 are MNHEY and SMNVEV (reference sequence). CDR3 in amino acids: CASSSIAGMETQYF. DNA of the CDR3: TGTGCCAGCAGTTCTATAGCGGGGATGGAGACCCAGTACTTC.

J is TRBJ1-6 and V is TRBV5-5; D possibly corresponds to TRBD1 (6 bases). This CDR3 is 15 amino acids long. Trimming pared 0 bases from V and 5 bases from J, leaving 9 bases between. Germline loops: CDR1 SGHKS, CDR2 YYEKEE (reference sequence). CDR3 sequence (DNA): TGTGCCAGCAGCTTGGTGAGACAGGATAATTCACCCCTCCACTTT. Its protein product is CASSLVRQDNSPLHF.

Regarding this clone: Distinct nucleotide sequences in the sample also encode this CDR3. The chain is built from TRBV7-2 and TRBJ1-1; no definite D call. CDR1 is SGHTA and CDR2 is FQGNSA in the germline V gene. This CDR3 contains 13 residues. V was clipped by 5 bases and J by 2 bases, with 9 bases between them. As DNA, the CDR3 is TGTGCCAGCAGCCTAGGGAGTAACACTGAAGCTTTCTTT. Translating gives CASSLGSNTEAFF. The full variable domain, with the rest looked up from reference TRBV7-2 and TRBJ1-1, is GAGVSQSPSNKVTEKGKDVELRCDPISGHTALYWYRQSLGQGLEFLIYFQGNSAPDKSGLPSDRFSAERTGGSVSTLTIQRTQQEDSAVYLCASSLGSNTEAFFGQGTRLTVV.

The rearrangement uses TRBV15 and TRBJ1-1; D gene unclear. Deletions cut 0 bases from V and 5 bases from J, with 4 bases between. Germline loops: CDR1 LNHNV, CDR2 YYDKDF (reference sequence). This CDR3 is 12 amino acids long. CDR3: CATSRDGTEAFF. The DNA for the CDR3 is TGTGCCACCAGCAGAGACGGGACTGAAGCTTTCTTT. The variable domain in full, completed from reference TRBV15 and TRBJ1-1, reads DAMVIQNPRYQVTQFGKPVTLSCSQTLNHNVMYWYQQKSSQAPKLLFHYYDKDFNNEADTPDNFQSRRPNTSFCFLDIRSPGLGDTAMYLCATSRDGTEAFFGQGTRLTVV.

V is TRBV7-8 and J is TRBJ1-2, with D unresolved. The CDR3 sequence is 13 residues long. Trimming took off 5 bases at V and 8 bases at J, with 15 bases between the two ends. CDR1 is SGHVS, CDR2 FQNEAQ, per germline. This CDR3 reads CASSRFSEEGYTF. The DNA of the CDR3 is TGTGCCAGCAGCCGATTCTCGGAGGAGGGCTACACCTTC.

The V gene is TRBV7-2, the J gene TRBJ1-4; 9 positions match TRBD1. CDR1 is SGHTA and CDR2 is FQGNSA in the germline V gene. Trimming cost V 4 bases and J 0 bases; bases outside gene matches: 0. There are 15 residues in the CDR3. CDR3 loop: CASSWDRATNEKLFF. The CDR3, as DNA: TGTGCCAGCAGCTGGGACAGGGCAACTAATGAAAAACTGTTTTTT.

V usage is TRBV5-1 and J usage is TRBJ1-3, with D possibly matching TRBD1 (6 bases). The V gene lost 4 bases and the J gene lost 2 bases, with 19 bases spanning the gap. The CDR3 covers 17 residues. Germline values: CDR1 SGHRS, CDR2 YFSETQ. CDR3 nucleotide sequence: TGCGCCAGCAGCCTAACGACCACAGGGCCGACTGGAAACACCATATATTTT. Amino acids: CASSLTTTGPTGNTIYF.

J is TRBJ2-2 and V is TRBV5-1; the match to TRBD2 covers 14 bases. The CDR3 is 19 residues long. V gave up 4 bases and J gave up 5 bases; unmatched junction bases: 13. Looked up from germline, CDR1 is SGHRS and CDR2 is YFSETQ. CDR3 bases: TGCGCCAGCAGCCGCTCCGGGACTAGCGGGGGCAGCGGAACCGGGGAGCTGTTTTTT. Residues: CASSRSGTSGGSGTGELFF.

The chain links TRBV11-2 to TRBJ1-2; tentatively, D is TRBD1 (5 bases). With 1 base removed from V and 8 bases from J, the gap between germline ends came to 14 bases. This CDR3 has 14 residues. CDR1 is SGHAT, CDR2 FQNNGV, per germline. The DNA of the CDR3 is TGTGCCAGCAGCTTAGCCCCGGACATCCGCGGCTACACCTTC. Protein sequence: CASSLAPDIRGYTF.

This CDR3 is CASRVGAQGNTIYF. The CDR3 DNA reads as TGTGCCTCTCGGGTGGGGGCGCAGGGAAACACCATATATTTT. The genes are TRBV19 and TRBJ1-3; D possibly corresponds to TRBD1 (6 bases). CDR1 and CDR2 from the germline V gene are LNHDA and SQIVND (reference sequence). There are 14 residues in the CDR3. The V gene lost 11 bases and the J gene lost 4 bases, with 18 bases spanning the gap.

This clone has just one count. The chain couples TRBV5-4 to TRBJ1-1, with D hard to call. Germline V gene sequence: CDR1 SGHNT, CDR2 YYREEE (reference sequence). This CDR3 has 14 residues. Trimming removed 5 bases at V and 0 bases at J, with 11 bases between. The CDR3 DNA is TGTGCCAGCAGGGGAGGGAGCATGAACACTGAAGCTTTCTTT. This translates into CASRGGSMNTEAFF.

CDR3 protein: CASSDPYSGNTEAFF. In DNA form, the CDR3 reads TGTGCCAGCAGTGACCCGTACAGTGGGAACACTGAAGCTTTCTTT. The chain employs TRBV6-1 and TRBJ1-1; the D is unclear. The CDR3 consists of 15 residues. Germline V gene lookup returns CDR1 MNHNS and CDR2 SASEGT. V was clipped by 3 bases and J by 1 base, with 12 bases between them.

The gene calls are TRBV4-2 and TRBJ1-6; no firm D call. This CDR3 comprises 16 residues. Trimming removed 1 base at V and 0 bases at J, with 7 bases between. Per the germline V gene, CDR1 is LGHNA and CDR2 is YNFKEQ. CDR3 coding DNA: TGTGCCAGCAGCCAAGGCGAGAGCTCCTATAATTCACCCCTCCACTTT. Amino acids: CASSQGESSYNSPLHF.

The chain links TRBV30 to TRBJ1-1, with no clear D. From germline, CDR1 is GTSNPN and CDR2 SVGIG (reference sequence). The CDR3 totals 13 residues. V dropped 0 bases and J dropped 2 bases, with 7 bases sitting between them. The CDR3 here is CAWSVSSNTEAFF. The DNA of the CDR3 is TGTGCCTGGAGTGTATCTTCTAACACTGAAGCTTTCTTT.

A word on this clone: This sample also contains other DNA sequences that code for the same CDR3. The rearrangement joins TRBV7-2 to TRBJ2-3; 16 bases line up with TRBD2. The germline V gene encodes CDR1 SGHTA and CDR2 FQGNSA. V gave up 4 bases and J gave up 5 bases; unmatched junction bases: 6. This CDR3 contains 17 residues. DNA for the CDR3: TGTGCCAGCAGCTCCGGGACTAGCGGGGGGGCAATAGATACGCAGTATTTT. Its translation: CASSSGTSGGAIDTQYF.

The rearrangement joins TRBV11-2 to TRBJ2-7; 10 bases agree with TRBD1. The CDR3 covers 15 residues. Unmatched junction bases numbered 10, after V lost 7 bases and J lost 4 bases. From germline, CDR1 is SGHAT and CDR2 FQNNGV. This chain's CDR3 is CASTPSEGQGYEQYF. The CDR3 DNA reads as TGTGCCAGCACCCCATCGGAGGGACAGGGGTACGAGCAGTACTTC.

The chain recombines TRBV4-1 with TRBJ2-7, with 8 bases identical to TRBD1. This CDR3 comprises 16 residues. The V and J ends lost 4 bases and 0 bases, in that order; junction bases with no gene match: 8. Per germline, CDR1 MGHRA and CDR2 YSYEKL. The CDR3 DNA is TGCGCCAGCAGCCTTGGACAGGGTAGGAGCTCCTACGAGCAGTACTTC. Translation: CASSLGQGRSSYEQYF.

This chain links TRBV5-4 with TRBJ2-2, with a tentative D call TRBD1 (6 bases). Trimming cost V 5 bases and J 1 base, with 9 bases left between them. This CDR3 region has 14 residues. The V gene's germline CDR1 is SGHNT and CDR2 YYREEE (reference sequence). The CDR3 nucleotides are TGTGCCAGCAGTCCGACAGGGAACACCGGGGAGCTGTTTTTT. Amino acid sequence: CASSPTGNTGELFF.

In DNA form, the CDR3 reads TGTGCCAGTAGGAGACAGGGGGTCACTGAAGCTTTCTTT. Its translation is CASRRQGVTEAFF. The chain carries TRBV6-5 and TRBJ1-1, with 9 bases that match TRBD1. The CDR3 is made up of 13 amino acids. CDR1 and CDR2 from the germline V gene are MNHEY and SVGAGI. V lost 9 bases to trimming and J lost 4 bases; unmatched junction nucleotides: 6.

V usage is TRBV15 and J usage is TRBJ1-5; weak D call: TRBD1 (5 bases). CDR1 and CDR2 (germline): LNHNV, YYDKDF (reference sequence). The CDR3 is 17 amino acids. Trimming took 1 base from V and 4 from J, leaving 17 bases between them. The DNA for the CDR3 is TGTGCCACCAGCAGAGGATGGGGCAGCTTCCCTAATCAGCCCCAGCATTTT. It encodes CATSRGWGSFPNQPQHF. The full variable domain, with the rest looked up from reference TRBV15 and TRBJ1-5, is DAMVIQNPRYQVTQFGKPVTLSCSQTLNHNVMYWYQQKSSQAPKLLFHYYDKDFNNEADTPDNFQSRRPNTSFCFLDIRSPGLGDTAMYLCATSRGWGSFPNQPQHFGDGTRLSIL.

V and J are TRBV9 and TRBJ2-7; weak D call: TRBD1 (7 bases). Germline V gives CDR1 SGDLS, CDR2 YYNGEE. Trimming stripped 0 bases from V and 0 bases from J, with 13 bases between. The CDR3 is made up of 16 amino acids. This CDR3 reads CASSVGAGTASYEQYF. In DNA form, the CDR3 reads TGTGCCAGCAGCGTAGGGGCGGGGACAGCCTCCTACGAGCAGTACTTC. Full variable domain (remainder filled in from reference TRBV9 and TRBJ2-7): DSGVTQTPKHLITATGQRVTLRCSPRSGDLSVYWYQQSLDQGLQFLIQYYNGEERAKGNILERFSAQQFPDLHSELNLSSLELGDSALYFCASSVGAGTASYEQYFGPGTRLTVT.

J is TRBJ1-3 and V is TRBV12-3 or TRBV12-4; D gene uncertain. The V and J ends lost 6 bases and 0 bases respectively, with 6 bases between them. CDR3 length equals 13 residues. The CDR3 region is CASSPVSGNTIYF. In nucleotides, the CDR3 is TGTGCCAGCAGCCCAGTCTCTGGAAACACCATATATTTT.